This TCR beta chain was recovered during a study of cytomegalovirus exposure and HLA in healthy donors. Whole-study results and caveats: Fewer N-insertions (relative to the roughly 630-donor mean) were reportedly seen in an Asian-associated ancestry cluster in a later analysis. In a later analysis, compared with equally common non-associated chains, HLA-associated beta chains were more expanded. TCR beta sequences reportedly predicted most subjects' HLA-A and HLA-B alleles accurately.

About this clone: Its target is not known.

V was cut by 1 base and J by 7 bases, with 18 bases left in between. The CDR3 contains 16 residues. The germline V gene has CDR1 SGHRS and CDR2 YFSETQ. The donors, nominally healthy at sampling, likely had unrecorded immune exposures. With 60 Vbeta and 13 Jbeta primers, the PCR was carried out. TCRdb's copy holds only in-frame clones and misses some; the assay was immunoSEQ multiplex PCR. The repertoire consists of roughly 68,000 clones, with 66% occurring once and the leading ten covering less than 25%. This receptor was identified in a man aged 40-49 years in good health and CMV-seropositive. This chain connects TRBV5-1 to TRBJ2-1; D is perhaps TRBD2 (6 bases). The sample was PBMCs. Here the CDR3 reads CASSLMGRTSGNEQFF. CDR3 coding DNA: TGCGCCAGCAGCTTGATGGGGAGGACCTCGGGGAATGAGCAGTTCTTC.